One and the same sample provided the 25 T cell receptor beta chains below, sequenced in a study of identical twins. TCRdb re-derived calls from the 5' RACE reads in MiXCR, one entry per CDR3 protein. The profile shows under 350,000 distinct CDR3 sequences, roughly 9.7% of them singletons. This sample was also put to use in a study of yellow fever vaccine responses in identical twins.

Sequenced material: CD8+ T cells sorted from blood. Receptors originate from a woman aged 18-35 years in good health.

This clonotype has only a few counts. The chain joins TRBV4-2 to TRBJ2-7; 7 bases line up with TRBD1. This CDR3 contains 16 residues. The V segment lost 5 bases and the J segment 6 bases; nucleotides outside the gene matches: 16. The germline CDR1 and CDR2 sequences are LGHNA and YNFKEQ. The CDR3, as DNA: TGTGCCAGCAGCGTAGACCCCGGGACAGCGCCTTTCGAGCAGTACTTC. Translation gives CASSVDPGTAPFEQYF.

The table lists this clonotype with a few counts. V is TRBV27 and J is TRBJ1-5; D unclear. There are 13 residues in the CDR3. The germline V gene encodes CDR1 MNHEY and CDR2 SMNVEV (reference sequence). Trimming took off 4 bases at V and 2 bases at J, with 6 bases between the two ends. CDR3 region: CASSSGGNQPQHF. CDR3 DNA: TGTGCCAGCAGTTCTGGGGGCAATCAGCCCCAGCATTTT.

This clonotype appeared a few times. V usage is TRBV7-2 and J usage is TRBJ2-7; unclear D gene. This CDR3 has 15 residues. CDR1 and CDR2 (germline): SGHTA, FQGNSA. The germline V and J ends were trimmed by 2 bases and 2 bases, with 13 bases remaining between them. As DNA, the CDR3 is TGTGCCAGCAGCTTAACCGGGCGGTCCACCTACGAGCAGTACTTC. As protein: CASSLTGRSTYEQYF.

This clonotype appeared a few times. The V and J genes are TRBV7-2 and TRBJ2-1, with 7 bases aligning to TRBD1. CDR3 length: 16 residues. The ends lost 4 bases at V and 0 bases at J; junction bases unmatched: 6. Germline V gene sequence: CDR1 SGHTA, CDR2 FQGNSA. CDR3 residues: CASSSNPGGSYNEQFF. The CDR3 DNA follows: TGTGCCAGCAGCTCCAACCCAGGGGGCTCCTACAATGAGCAGTTCTTC.

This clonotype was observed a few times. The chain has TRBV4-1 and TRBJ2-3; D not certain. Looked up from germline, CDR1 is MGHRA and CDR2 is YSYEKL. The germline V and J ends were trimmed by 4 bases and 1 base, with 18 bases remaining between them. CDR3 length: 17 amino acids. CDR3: CASSPTRARRGTDTQYF. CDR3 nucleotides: TGCGCCAGCAGCCCTACCCGCGCGCGACGAGGCACAGATACGCAGTATTTT.

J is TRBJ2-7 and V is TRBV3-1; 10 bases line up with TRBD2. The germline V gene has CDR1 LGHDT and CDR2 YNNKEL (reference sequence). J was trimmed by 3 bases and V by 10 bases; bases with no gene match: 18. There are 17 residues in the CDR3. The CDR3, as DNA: TGTGCCACCACCCAAGGGACTAGCGCAGACCCCTACTACGAGCAGTACTTC. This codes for CATTQGTSADPYYEQYF.

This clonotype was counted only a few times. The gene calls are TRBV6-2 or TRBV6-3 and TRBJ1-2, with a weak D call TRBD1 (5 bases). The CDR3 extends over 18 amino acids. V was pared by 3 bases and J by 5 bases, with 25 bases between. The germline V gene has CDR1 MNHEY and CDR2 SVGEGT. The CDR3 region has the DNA TGTGCCAGCAGTTATCTGGATCGGCTCATCAGGGACCGGTATGGCTACACCTTC. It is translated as CASSYLDRLIRDRYGYTF.

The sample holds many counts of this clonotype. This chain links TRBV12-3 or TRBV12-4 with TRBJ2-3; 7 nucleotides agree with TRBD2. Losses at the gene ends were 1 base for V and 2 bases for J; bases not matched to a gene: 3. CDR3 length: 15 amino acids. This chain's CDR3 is CASSLGGGVTDTQYF. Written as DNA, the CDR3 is TGTGCCAGCAGTTTAGGTGGGGGGGTCACAGATACGCAGTATTTT.

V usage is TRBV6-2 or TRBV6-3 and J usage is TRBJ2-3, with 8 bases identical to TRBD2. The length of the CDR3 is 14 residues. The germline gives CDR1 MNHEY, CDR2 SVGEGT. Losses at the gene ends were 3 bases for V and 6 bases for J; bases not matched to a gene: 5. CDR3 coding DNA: TGTGCCAGCAGTTATGTCGGGAGGGCTGATACGCAGTATTTT. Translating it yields CASSYVGRADTQYF.

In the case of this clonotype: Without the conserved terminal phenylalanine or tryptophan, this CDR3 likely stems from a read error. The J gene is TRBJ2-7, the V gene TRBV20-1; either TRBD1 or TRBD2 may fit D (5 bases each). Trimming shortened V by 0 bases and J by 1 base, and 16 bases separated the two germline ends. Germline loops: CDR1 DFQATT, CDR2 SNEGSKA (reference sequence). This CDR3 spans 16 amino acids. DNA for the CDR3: TGCAGTGCTAGAGAACCAGGGAACGGGGATTCCTACGAGCAGTACTTG. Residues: CSAREPGNGDSYEQYL.

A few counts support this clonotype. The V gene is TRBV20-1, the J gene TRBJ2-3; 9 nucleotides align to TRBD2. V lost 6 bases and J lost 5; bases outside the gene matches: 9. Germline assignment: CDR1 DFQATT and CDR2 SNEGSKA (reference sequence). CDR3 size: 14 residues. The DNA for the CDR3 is TGCAGTGCCAGGCGACTAGCGGAGGAAGATACGCAGTATTTT. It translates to CSARRLAEEDTQYF.

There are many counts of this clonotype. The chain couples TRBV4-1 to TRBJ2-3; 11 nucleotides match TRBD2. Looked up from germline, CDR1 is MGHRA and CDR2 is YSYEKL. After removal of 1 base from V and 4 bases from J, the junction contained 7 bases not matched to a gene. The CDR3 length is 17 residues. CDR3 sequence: CASSQVNSGGAADTQYF. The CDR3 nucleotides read TGCGCCAGCAGCCAAGTAAATAGCGGGGGGGCAGCAGATACGCAGTATTTT.

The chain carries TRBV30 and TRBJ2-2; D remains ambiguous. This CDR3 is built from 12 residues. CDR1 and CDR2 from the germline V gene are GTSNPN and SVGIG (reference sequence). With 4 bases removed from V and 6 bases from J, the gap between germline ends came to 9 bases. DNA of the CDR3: TGTGCCTGGACTGGGGTCGCCGGGGAGCTGTTTTTT. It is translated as CAWTGVAGELFF.

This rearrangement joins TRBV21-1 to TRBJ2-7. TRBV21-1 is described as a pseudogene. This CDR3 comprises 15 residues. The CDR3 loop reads CASSKGRIVATEQYF. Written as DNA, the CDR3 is TGTGCCAGCAGCAAAGGTAGGATAGTTGCTACCGAGCAGTACTTC.

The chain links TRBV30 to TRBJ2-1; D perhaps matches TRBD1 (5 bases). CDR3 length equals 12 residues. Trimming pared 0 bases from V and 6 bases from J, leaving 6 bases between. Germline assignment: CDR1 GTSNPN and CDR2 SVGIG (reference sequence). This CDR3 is CAWSVTGNEQFF. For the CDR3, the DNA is TGTGCCTGGAGTGTAACAGGCAATGAGCAGTTCTTC. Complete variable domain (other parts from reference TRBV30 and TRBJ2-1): SQTIHQWPATLVQPVGSPLSLECTVEGTSNPNLYWYRQAAGRGLQLLFYSVGIGQISSEVPQNLSASRPQDRQFILSSKKLLLSDSGFYLCAWSVTGNEQFFGPGTRLTVL.

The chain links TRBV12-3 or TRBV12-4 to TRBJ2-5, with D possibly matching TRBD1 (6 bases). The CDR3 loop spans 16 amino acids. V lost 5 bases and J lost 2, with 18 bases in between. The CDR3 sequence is CASSPTTGPKQETQYF. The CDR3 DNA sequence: TGTGCCAGCAGTCCAACTACAGGGCCCAAGCAAGAGACCCAGTACTTC.

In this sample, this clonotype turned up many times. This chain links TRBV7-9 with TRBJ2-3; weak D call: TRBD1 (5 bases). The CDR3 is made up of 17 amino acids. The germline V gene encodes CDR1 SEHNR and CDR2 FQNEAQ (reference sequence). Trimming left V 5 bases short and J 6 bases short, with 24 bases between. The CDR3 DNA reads TGTGCCAGCAGCCCCCCACCTCTGACAGACGGCCACGATACGCAGTATTTT. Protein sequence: CASSPPPLTDGHDTQYF. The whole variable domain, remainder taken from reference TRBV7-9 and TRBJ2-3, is DTGVSQNPRHKITKRGQNVTFRCDPISEHNRLYWYRQTLGQGPEFLTYFQNEAQLEKSRLLSDRFSAERPKGSFSTLEIQRTEQGDSAMYLCASSPPPLTDGHDTQYFGPGTRLTVL.

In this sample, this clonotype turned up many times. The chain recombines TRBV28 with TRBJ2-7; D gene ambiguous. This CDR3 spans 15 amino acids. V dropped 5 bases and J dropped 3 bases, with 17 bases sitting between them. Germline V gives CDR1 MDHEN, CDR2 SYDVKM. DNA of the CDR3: TGTGCCAGCAGTCCCGACGGCCCGAGGATCTACGAGCAGTACTTC. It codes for CASSPDGPRIYEQYF.

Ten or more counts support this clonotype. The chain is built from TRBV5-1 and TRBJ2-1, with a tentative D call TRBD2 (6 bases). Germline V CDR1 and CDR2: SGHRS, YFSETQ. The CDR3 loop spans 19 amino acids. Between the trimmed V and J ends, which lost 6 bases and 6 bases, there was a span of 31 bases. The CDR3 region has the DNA TGCGCCAGCATCGATCGGCTGAGGGGAGGTGGCGTGGTTTCCAATGAGCAGTTCTTC. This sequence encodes CASIDRLRGGGVVSNEQFF.

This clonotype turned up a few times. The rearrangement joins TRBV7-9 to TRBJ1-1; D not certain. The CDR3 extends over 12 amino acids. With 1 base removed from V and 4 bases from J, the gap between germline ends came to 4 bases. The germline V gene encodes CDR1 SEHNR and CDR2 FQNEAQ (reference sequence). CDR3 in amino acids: CASSLDVTEAFF. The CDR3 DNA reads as TGTGCCAGCAGCTTAGATGTCACTGAAGCTTTCTTT.

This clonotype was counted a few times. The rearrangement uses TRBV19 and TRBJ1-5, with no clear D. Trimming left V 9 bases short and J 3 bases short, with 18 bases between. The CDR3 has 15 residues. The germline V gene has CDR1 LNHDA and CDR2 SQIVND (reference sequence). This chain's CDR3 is CASASGLPNNQPQHF. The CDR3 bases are TGTGCCAGCGCAAGCGGGCTGCCTAACAATCAGCCCCAGCATTTT.

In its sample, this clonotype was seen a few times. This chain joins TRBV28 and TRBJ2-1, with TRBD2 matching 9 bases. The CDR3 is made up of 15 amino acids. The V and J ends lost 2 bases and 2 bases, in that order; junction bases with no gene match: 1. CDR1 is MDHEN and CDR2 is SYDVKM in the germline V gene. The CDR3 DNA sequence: TGTGCCAGCAGTTTAAAGCGGGAGGCCTACAATGAGCAGTTCTTC. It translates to CASSLKREAYNEQFF.

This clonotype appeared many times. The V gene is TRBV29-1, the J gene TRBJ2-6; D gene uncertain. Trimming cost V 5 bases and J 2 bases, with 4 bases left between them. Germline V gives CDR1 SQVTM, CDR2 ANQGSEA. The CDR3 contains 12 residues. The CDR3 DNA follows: TGCAGCGTTTTGGCTGGGGCCAACGTCCTGACTTTC. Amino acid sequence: CSVLAGANVLTF.

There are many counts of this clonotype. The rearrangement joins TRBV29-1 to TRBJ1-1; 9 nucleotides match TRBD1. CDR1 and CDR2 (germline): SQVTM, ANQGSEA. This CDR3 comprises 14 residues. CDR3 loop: CSGTGGFMNTEAFF. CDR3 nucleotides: TGCAGTGGAACAGGGGGCTTCATGAACACTGAAGCTTTCTTT. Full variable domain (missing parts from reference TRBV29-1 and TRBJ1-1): SAVISQKPSRDICQRGTSLTIQCQVDSQVTMMFWYRQQPGQSLTLIATANQGSEATYESGFVIDKFPISRPNLTFSTLTVSNMSPEDSSIYLCSGTGGFMNTEAFFGQGTRLTVV.

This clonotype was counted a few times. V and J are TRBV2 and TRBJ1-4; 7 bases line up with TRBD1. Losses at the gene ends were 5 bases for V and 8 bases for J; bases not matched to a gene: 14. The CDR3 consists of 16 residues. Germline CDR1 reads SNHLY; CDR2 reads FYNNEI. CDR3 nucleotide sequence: TGTGCCAGCAGTCACCAGACCGACAGGGTTGACGAAAAACTGTTTTTT. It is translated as CASSHQTDRVDEKLFF.